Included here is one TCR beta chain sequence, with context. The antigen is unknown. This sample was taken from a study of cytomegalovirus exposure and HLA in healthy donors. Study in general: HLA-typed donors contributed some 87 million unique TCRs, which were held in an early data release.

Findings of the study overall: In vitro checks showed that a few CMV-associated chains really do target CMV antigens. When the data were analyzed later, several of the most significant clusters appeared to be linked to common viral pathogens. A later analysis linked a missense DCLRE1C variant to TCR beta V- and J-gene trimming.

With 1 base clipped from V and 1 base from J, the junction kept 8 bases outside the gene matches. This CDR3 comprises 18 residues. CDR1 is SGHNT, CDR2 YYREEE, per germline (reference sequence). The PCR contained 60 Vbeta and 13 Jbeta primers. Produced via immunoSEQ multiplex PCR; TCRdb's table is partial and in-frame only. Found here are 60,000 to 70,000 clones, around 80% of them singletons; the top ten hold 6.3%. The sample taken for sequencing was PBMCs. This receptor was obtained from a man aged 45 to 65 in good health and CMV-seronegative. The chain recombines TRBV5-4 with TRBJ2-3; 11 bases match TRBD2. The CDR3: CASSLMVAGGPGTDTQYF. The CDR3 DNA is TGTGCCAGCAGCTTGATGGTAGCGGGAGGGCCTGGCACAGATACGCAGTATTTT.